The present entry profiles one T cell receptor (beta chain) with its context. Antigen unknown. Method: immunoSEQ multiplex PCR; TCRdb's copy keeps in-frame clones and lacks some. The repertoire consists of about 87,000 clones, with over 80% occurring once and the leading ten covering approximately 0.78%. The data belong to a study of OX40 agonist ivuxolimab in advanced cancers. Turning to the study itself: Ivuxolimab, an agonistic anti-OX40 (CD134) antibody, was given to patients.

Study-level findings and limits: By week 6 at 0.1 to 3.0 mg/kg, blood CD4+ and CD8+ T cells had expanded clonally. There were, on average, more expanded clones in CD8+ T cells than in CD4+.

V was pared by 6 bases and J by 3 bases, with 6 bases of the junction left unmatched. CDR1 MNHEY and CDR2 SMNVEV come from the germline V gene (reference sequence). CDR3 length equals 14 residues. The sequencing used CD4+ or CD8+ T cells sorted from blood, collected in a trial of the OX40 agonist ivuxolimab. The chain is built from TRBV27 and TRBJ1-2, with 8 bases identical to TRBD1. This receptor was identified in an adult with an advanced solid tumor such as melanoma, head and neck, liver or kidney cancer. CDR3 sequence: CASSSRQGHYGYTF. The CDR3 DNA reads as TGTGCCAGCAGCTCAAGACAGGGGCACTATGGCTACACCTTC.